The present T cell receptor (beta chain) was sequenced within a study of blood T cell repertoires in COVID-19. Study summary: Nucleic acid was either cDNA or gDNA, and it came from T cells, B-cell-depleted T cells, or PBMCs.

The authors' processing: Counts of nucleated cells, estimated from reference gene primer amplification, were obtained. Sequencing was performed with immunoSEQ multiplex PCR; in TCRdb, only in-frame clones are kept and a portion is missing. D and trimming were read from the DNA, whereas the V and J calls and clone size are those reported in that table. Of about 160,000 clones detected, 80% to 90% appear once; the ten largest clones hold more than 3%. CDR3 length: 13 amino acids. The germline V gene encodes CDR1 SGHVS and CDR2 FNYEAQ. Regarding this clone: At one end the junction does not follow the germline gene, possibly because of a read error.

Sequences were obtained from peripheral blood. This sequence was found in a man in his sixties or seventies with acute or convalescent COVID-19. The rearrangement uses TRBV7-6 and TRBJ1-5; possible D gene TRBD1, 5 bases. As DNA, the CDR3 is TGTGCCAGCAGCTTGCATCAGGGTCAGGCCCAGCATTTT. Encoded protein: CASSLHQGQAQHF.